The 32 T cell receptor beta chains below were found in one sample sequenced in a study of blood T cell repertoires in COVID-19. Profiling relied on immunoSEQ multiplex PCR, and the TCRdb table lists in-frame clones only, not all of them. The sample yields roughly 200,000 clones, about 83% seen once. The specimen was peripheral blood. The receptors stem from a woman aged 25 to 39 with COVID-19, enrolled during active disease.

The chain employs TRBV2 and TRBJ2-5, with 11 positions matching TRBD2. The CDR3 has 17 residues. Germline V gene data show CDR1 as SNHLY and CDR2 as FYNNEI. V lost 7 bases to trimming and J lost 5 bases; unmatched junction nucleotides: 15. CDR3 coding DNA: TGTGCCAGCACAGACGGGAGGTCTAGCGGGGGGTATGAGACCCAGTACTTC. This sequence encodes CASTDGRSSGGYETQYF.

This sequence joins TRBV4-1 and TRBJ2-1; 10 positions match TRBD2. V trimming: 0 bases; J trimming: 4 bases; junction bases outside the gene matches: 6. Germline V CDR1 and CDR2: MGHRA, YSYEKL. CDR3 length equals 17 residues. In DNA form, the CDR3 reads TGCGCCAGCAGCCAAGATCCAAGAGCGGGAGGGTACAATGAGCAGTTCTTC. It is translated as CASSQDPRAGGYNEQFF.

This chain connects TRBV7-2 to TRBJ1-3, with a possible D match to TRBD1 (5 bases). V lost 1 base to trimming and J lost 5 bases, with 9 bases between them. The germline V gene encodes CDR1 SGHTA and CDR2 FQGNSA. The CDR3 has 14 amino acids. This CDR3 is CASSLGDSRNTIYF. In nucleotides, the CDR3 is TGTGCCAGCAGCTTAGGTGACAGCAGAAACACCATATATTTT.

This clone was counted ten times or more. The V and J genes are TRBV4-1 and TRBJ1-4; 7 bases are shared with TRBD1. The CDR3 has 15 amino acids. V trimming: 4 bases; J trimming: 6 bases; junction bases outside the gene matches: 8. From germline, CDR1 is MGHRA and CDR2 YSYEKL. CDR3 amino acids: CASSPLVQGDEKLFF. The CDR3 DNA reads as TGCGCCAGCAGCCCCCTCGTCCAGGGGGATGAAAAACTGTTTTTT.

This chain uses TRBV18 with TRBJ2-5, with unresolved D. Per germline, CDR1 KGHSH and CDR2 LQKENI. V lost 2 bases and J lost 5, with 12 bases in between. CDR3 length: 14 residues. The CDR3 is CASSPTTPRETQYF. The CDR3 coding sequence is TGTGCCAGCTCACCAACTACCCCGAGGGAGACCCAGTACTTC. Full variable domain (outside the CDR3, taken from reference TRBV18 and TRBJ2-5): NAGVMQNPRHLVRRRGQEARLRCSPMKGHSHVYWYRQLPEEGLKFMVYLQKENIIDESGMPKERFSAEFPKEGPSILRIQQVVRGDSAAYFCASSPTTPRETQYFGPGTRLLVL.

The chain employs TRBV10-3 and TRBJ1-1, with D hard to call. V shed 0 bases and J shed 7 bases, with 9 bases lying between them. Germline assignment: CDR1 ENHRY and CDR2 SYGVKD. The CDR3 contains 13 residues. CDR3 sequence: CAISESVRGEAFF. The CDR3 nucleotides are TGTGCCATCAGTGAGTCTGTGCGGGGTGAAGCTTTCTTT.

V is TRBV5-6 and J is TRBJ2-2; 8 positions match TRBD1. The CDR3 consists of 14 residues. V shed 4 bases, J shed 5 bases, and the junction held 4 bases outside the gene matches. Germline-derived CDR1 and CDR2 are SGHDT and YYEEEE. DNA of the CDR3: TGTGCCAGCAGCCGGACAGGGCGGACCGGGGAGCTGTTTTTT. Amino acids: CASSRTGRTGELFF.

The chain combines TRBV28 with TRBJ2-7, with D possibly TRBD2 on 6 matching bases. Germline CDR1 is MDHEN and CDR2 is SYDVKM. V dropped 5 bases and J dropped 4 bases, with 12 bases sitting between them. The CDR3 loop spans 13 amino acids. The CDR3 nucleotides are TGTGCCAGCAGTCCCGGGACTCAGTACGAGCAGTACTTC. It specifies CASSPGTQYEQYF.

V and J are TRBV7-6 and TRBJ1-1; a weak D match, TRBD1 (6 bases). CDR3 length: 16 residues. Germline CDR1 and CDR2: SGHVS and FNYEAQ. V lost 1 base, J lost 3 bases, and 15 bases lay in between. CDR3 protein: CASSLGAGRGYTEAFF. The CDR3 DNA is TGTGCCAGCAGCTTAGGGGCAGGGAGGGGGTACACTGAAGCTTTCTTT.

V gene TRBV19 combines with J gene TRBJ2-1; TRBD2 agrees at 13 bases. Germline CDR1 LNHDA, CDR2 SQIVND (reference sequence). There are 17 residues in the CDR3. V lost 8 bases and J lost 0; bases outside the gene matches: 7. CDR3 loop: CASGRLAGGSSYNEQFF. Written as DNA, the CDR3 is TGTGCCAGTGGGAGACTAGCGGGGGGAAGCTCCTACAATGAGCAGTTCTTC.

This clone was seen once. The chain recombines TRBV25-1 with TRBJ2-2, with TRBD1 matching over 8 bases. Germline V gene lookup returns CDR1 MGHDK and CDR2 SYGVNS. The V and J ends lost 4 bases and 3 bases, in that order; junction bases with no gene match: 7. CDR3 length: 16 residues. CDR3 DNA: TGTGCCAGCAGTGGCCGGACAGGGTTGTACACCGGGGAGCTGTTTTTT. Translated, it gives CASSGRTGLYTGELFF. The full variable domain, rest sourced from reference TRBV25-1 and TRBJ2-2, is EADIYQTPRYLVIGTGKKITLECSQTMGHDKMYWYQQDPGMELHLIHYSYGVNSTEKGDLSSESTVSRIRTEHFPLTLESARPSHTSQYLCASSGRTGLYTGELFFGEGSRLTVL.

J is TRBJ2-5 and V is TRBV2; D not certain. V lost 5 bases, J lost 4 bases, and 2 bases lay in between. This CDR3 comprises 10 residues. The V gene's germline CDR1 is SNHLY and CDR2 FYNNEI. In DNA, the CDR3 is TGTGCCAGCAGTCTAGAGACCCAGTACTTC. Amino acid sequence: CASSLETQYF.

This chain uses TRBV2 with TRBJ1-6; D is ambiguous. The germline CDR1 and CDR2 sequences are SNHLY and FYNNEI. V was cut by 6 bases and J by 0 bases, with 9 bases left in between. This CDR3 is built from 15 residues. The CDR3 DNA reads as TGTGCCAGCAGGCTCCGGAGCTCCTATAATTCACCCCTCCACTTT. Translation gives CASRLRSSYNSPLHF.

The V gene is TRBV14, the J gene TRBJ1-5; 7 bases line up with TRBD1. The CDR3 length is 16 residues. Germline trimming cut 1 base from V and 5 bases from J; bases unmatched to any gene: 8. The germline V gene encodes CDR1 SGHDN and CDR2 FVKESK. CDR3 protein: CASSQGQGGYYQPQHF. CDR3 nucleotide sequence: TGTGCCAGCAGCCAAGGACAGGGTGGGTATTATCAGCCCCAGCATTTT.

The rearrangement joins TRBV30 to TRBJ1-6; D remains unclear. The CDR3 runs to 13 residues. Germline V gene data show CDR1 as GTSNPN and CDR2 as SVGIG (reference sequence). Deletions cut 2 bases from V and 4 bases from J, with 6 bases between. The CDR3 DNA follows: TGTGCCTGGAGTCCACAATATAATTCACCCCTCCACTTT. Its protein is CAWSPQYNSPLHF.

Only a few counts were recorded for this clone. The V and J genes are TRBV19 and TRBJ1-3; 7 nucleotides agree with TRBD1. Per germline, CDR1 LNHDA and CDR2 SQIVND (reference sequence). V trimming: 10 bases; J trimming: 5 bases; junction bases outside the gene matches: 5. The CDR3 runs 12 residues. DNA of the CDR3: TGTGCCACCGAGGGACAGCGAAACACCATATATTTT. Translated: CATEGQRNTIYF.

The rearrangement joins TRBV19 to TRBJ2-1, with D perhaps TRBD2 (6 bases). V was shortened by 1 base and J by 9 bases, with 13 bases between the two germline ends. CDR3 length: 14 amino acids. Germline lookup yields CDR1 LNHDA and CDR2 SQIVND (reference sequence). The chain's CDR3 is CASSIAFRGSEQFF. The CDR3 DNA sequence: TGTGCCAGTAGTATAGCCTTTCGGGGGAGTGAGCAGTTCTTC. The full variable domain, with the rest looked up from reference TRBV19 and TRBJ2-1, is DGGITQSPKYLFRKEGQNVTLSCEQNLNHDAMYWYRQDPGQGLRLIYYSQIVNDFQKGDIAEGYSVSREKKESFPLTVTSAQKNPTAFYLCASSIAFRGSEQFFGPGTRLTVL.

V usage is TRBV6-5 and J usage is TRBJ1-2, with D unclear. With 3 bases removed from V and 0 bases from J, the gap between germline ends came to 8 bases. CDR3 length: 14 residues. Germline CDR1 MNHEY, CDR2 SVGAGI. CDR3 bases: TGTGCCAGCAGTTATTCGAGTACTAACTATGGCTACACCTTC. It codes for CASSYSSTNYGYTF.

The rearrangement joins TRBV3-1 (or the pseudogene TRBV3-2) to TRBJ1-1, with 7 positions matching TRBD1. V shed 4 bases and J 2 bases; nucleotides not matched to a gene: 1. CDR3 length equals 13 residues. Germline V gene data show CDR1 as LGHDT and CDR2 as YNNKEL (reference sequence). The CDR3 protein is CASSRDRNTEAFF. CDR3 DNA sequence: TGTGCCAGCAGCCGGGACAGAAACACTGAAGCTTTCTTT.

The rearrangement links TRBV7-9 to TRBJ2-5; a weak D match, TRBD1 (7 bases). The CDR3 runs 17 residues. The V and J ends lost 4 bases and 2 bases respectively, with 20 bases between them. Per germline, CDR1 SEHNR and CDR2 FQNEAQ (reference sequence). The CDR3 spells CASSYRRGRRGQETQYF. In DNA, the CDR3 is TGTGCCAGCAGCTACAGGAGGGGGCGTAGAGGACAAGAGACCCAGTACTTC.

The chain links TRBV7-9 to TRBJ1-5, with D perhaps matching TRBD1 (6 bases). This CDR3 is built from 13 residues. Germline CDR1 SEHNR, CDR2 FQNEAQ (reference sequence). Trimming took off 5 bases at V and 6 bases at J, with 11 bases between the two ends. The CDR3 loop is CASSKGVSQPQHF. CDR3 nucleotide sequence: TGTGCCAGCAGCAAGGGGGTAAGTCAGCCCCAGCATTTT.

This clone was observed a handful of times. The rearrangement joins TRBV6-2 or TRBV6-3 to TRBJ2-7, with a weak D call TRBD2 (6 bases). The CDR3 covers 14 residues. V was trimmed by 5 bases and J by 7 bases, leaving 18 bases between them. Germline V gene sequence: CDR1 MNHEY, CDR2 SVGEGT. CDR3 sequence (DNA): TGTGCCAGCAGTGAGGGGTTAAGCGGGTTTGAGCAGTACTTC. It is translated as CASSEGLSGFEQYF.

This clone appeared a few times. The chain joins TRBV10-3 to TRBJ1-1, with D uncertain. CDR1 and CDR2 (germline): ENHRY, SYGVKD. The CDR3 is 15 amino acids. V lost 3 bases and J lost 1, with 12 bases in between. CDR3 coding DNA: TGTGCCATCAGTGACCCCCTCCGAGGGAACACTGAAGCTTTCTTT. As protein: CAISDPLRGNTEAFF.

The chain has TRBV9 and TRBJ2-3; D unresolved. This CDR3 has 15 residues. Deletions cut 0 bases from V and 1 base from J, with 9 bases between. Germline CDR1 is SGDLS and CDR2 is YYNGEE. The CDR3 spells CASSVDPGGTDTQYF. The CDR3 DNA is TGTGCCAGCAGCGTAGATCCGGGTGGCACAGATACGCAGTATTTT.

The genes are TRBV5-1 and TRBJ1-6, with 7 bases that match TRBD1. CDR3 size: 16 residues. CDR1 is SGHRS and CDR2 is YFSETQ in the germline V gene. V was clipped by 4 bases and J by 0 bases; unmatched bases: 4. The CDR3 spells CASSLTGSSYNSPLHF. CDR3 DNA sequence: TGCGCCAGCAGCCTGACAGGGAGCTCCTATAATTCACCCCTCCACTTT. The whole variable domain, filled in from reference TRBV5-1 and TRBJ1-6, reads KAGVTQTPRYLIKTRGQQVTLSCSPISGHRSVSWYQQTPGQGLQFLFEYFSETQRNKGNFPGRFSGRQFSNSRSEMNVSTLELGDSALYLCASSLTGSSYNSPLHFGNGTRLTVT.

The CDR3 DNA is TGTGCCAGCAGTCAGAGACTAGCGGAGACGGGGGTAATATACAATGAGCAGTTCTTC. Protein: CASSQRLAETGVIYNEQFF. V is TRBV27 and J is TRBJ2-1; 9 positions match TRBD2. This CDR3 has 19 residues. After removal of 5 bases from V and 4 bases from J, the junction contained 18 bases not matched to a gene. CDR1 is MNHEY and CDR2 is SMNVEV in the germline V gene (reference sequence).

The genes are TRBV19 and TRBJ2-4; 11 bases line up with TRBD2. CDR1 and CDR2 from the germline V gene are LNHDA and SQIVND (reference sequence). Losses at the gene ends were 7 bases for V and 7 bases for J; bases not matched to a gene: 9. The CDR3 is made up of 15 amino acids. As DNA, the CDR3 is TGTGCCAGTACCGAGGCTCCTAGCGGGAGGAACATTCAGTACTTC. Translating it yields CASTEAPSGRNIQYF. Supplemented by reference TRBV19 and TRBJ2-4, the full variable domain reads DGGITQSPKYLFRKEGQNVTLSCEQNLNHDAMYWYRQDPGQGLRLIYYSQIVNDFQKGDIAEGYSVSREKKESFPLTVTSAQKNPTAFYLCASTEAPSGRNIQYFGAGTRLSVL.

The chain links TRBV5-1 to TRBJ1-1; TRBD1 matches at 8 bases. The CDR3 sequence is 17 residues long. Germline CDR1 reads SGHRS; CDR2 reads YFSETQ. With V trimmed by 4 bases and J by 5 bases, 16 bases remained unmatched. CDR3 sequence reads: CASSLTPLRTGRTEAFF. The CDR3 DNA reads TGCGCCAGCAGCCTGACCCCCTTACGGACAGGGAGGACTGAAGCTTTCTTT. The whole variable domain, remainder taken from reference TRBV5-1 and TRBJ1-1, is KAGVTQTPRYLIKTRGQQVTLSCSPISGHRSVSWYQQTPGQGLQFLFEYFSETQRNKGNFPGRFSGRQFSNSRSEMNVSTLELGDSALYLCASSLTPLRTGRTEAFFGQGTRLTVV.

V usage is TRBV9 and J usage is TRBJ1-6, with no clear D. The CDR3 totals 14 residues. The V end lost 0 bases, the J end lost 5 bases, and 6 bases lay between the germline ends. CDR1 and CDR2 (germline): SGDLS, YYNGEE. Written as DNA, the CDR3 is TGTGCCAGCAGCGTAGGCGGGGATAATTCACCCCTCCACTTT. As protein: CASSVGGDNSPLHF.

The CDR3 region is CASSLGSGGRDQPQHF. The DNA for the CDR3 is TGCGCCAGCAGCTTGGGTTCAGGGGGTAGGGATCAGCCCCAGCATTTT. This sequence joins TRBV5-1 and TRBJ1-5; 7 nucleotides align to TRBD1. V shed 0 bases and J 5 bases; nucleotides not matched to a gene: 8. The germline V gene has CDR1 SGHRS and CDR2 YFSETQ. The CDR3 has 16 residues.

The J gene is TRBJ1-4, the V gene TRBV30; 10 bases are shared with TRBD1. In germline, CDR1 is GTSNPN, CDR2 SVGIG (reference sequence). CDR3 length equals 14 residues. Trimming removed 5 bases from V and 2 bases from J; junction bases left unmatched: 2. CDR3 amino acids: CAWLGQGTNEKLFF. Written as DNA, the CDR3 is TGTGCCTGGTTGGGACAGGGGACTAATGAAAAACTGTTTTTT.

V gene TRBV2 combines with J gene TRBJ1-2; 7 bases line up with TRBD1. V lost 6 bases and J lost 3; bases outside the gene matches: 7. The CDR3 spans 14 residues. CDR1 is SNHLY and CDR2 is FYNNEI in the germline V gene. The CDR3 here is CASRDSGTDYGYTF. In DNA, the CDR3 is TGTGCCAGCAGGGACTCCGGGACAGACTATGGCTACACCTTC.